These 30 T cell receptor beta chains originate from one sample sequenced in a study of blood T cell repertoires in COVID-19. Repertoires were generated with immunoSEQ multiplex PCR, while TCRdb's copy carries only in-frame clones and drops some. In the table there are roughly 41,000 clones, 80% to 90% of which are singletons. The sequencing input was peripheral blood. The receptors here all came from a human donor in a cohort sampled during active COVID-19. The donor label of this sample is uncertain.

The V gene is TRBV19, the J gene TRBJ2-3, with 7 bases aligning to TRBD2. With 2 bases clipped from V and 0 bases from J, the junction kept 8 bases outside the gene matches. CDR1 is LNHDA and CDR2 is SQIVND in the germline V gene (reference sequence). The CDR3 loop spans 17 amino acids. For the CDR3, the DNA is TGTGCCAGTAGTATATCGGCTAGCGGTTCTAGCACAGATACGCAGTATTTT. It codes for CASSISASGSSTDTQYF. Full variable domain (remainder filled in from reference TRBV19 and TRBJ2-3): DGGITQSPKYLFRKEGQNVTLSCEQNLNHDAMYWYRQDPGQGLRLIYYSQIVNDFQKGDIAEGYSVSREKKESFPLTVTSAQKNPTAFYLCASSISASGSSTDTQYFGPGTRLTVL.

This chain connects TRBV18 to TRBJ1-1; D perhaps matches TRBD1 (6 bases). Deletions cut 0 bases from V and 4 bases from J, with 9 bases between. CDR1 and CDR2 (germline): KGHSH, LQKENI. This CDR3 is 14 amino acids long. The chain's CDR3 is CASSPPLGATEAFF. For the CDR3, the DNA is TGTGCCAGCTCACCACCGTTGGGGGCCACTGAAGCTTTCTTT.

This sequence joins TRBV6-1 and TRBJ1-2; 7 bases map to TRBD1. V shed 2 bases, J shed 6 bases, and the junction held 9 bases outside the gene matches. This CDR3 spans 15 amino acids. Germline V gives CDR1 MNHNS, CDR2 SASEGT. As DNA, the CDR3 is TGTGCCAGCAGTGAAATAGCAGGGGGGCGAAATGGCTACACCTTC. Protein: CASSEIAGGRNGYTF.

The chain combines TRBV9 with TRBJ2-5; TRBD2 agrees at 10 bases. V lost 3 bases and J lost 5; bases outside the gene matches: 7. The CDR3 length is 15 residues. Germline V gene sequence: CDR1 SGDLS, CDR2 YYNGEE. The CDR3 nucleotides are TGTGCCAGCAGCGCTAGACAGGGACTAGCGGAGACCCAGTACTTC. Its protein is CASSARQGLAETQYF. Full variable domain (missing parts from reference TRBV9 and TRBJ2-5): DSGVTQTPKHLITATGQRVTLRCSPRSGDLSVYWYQQSLDQGLQFLIQYYNGEERAKGNILERFSAQQFPDLHSELNLSSLELGDSALYFCASSARQGLAETQYFGPGTRLLVL.

The genes are TRBV11-2 and TRBJ2-3; TRBD2 agrees at 10 bases. Trimming at V came to 1 base and at J to 4 bases, leaving 5 bases not matched to a gene. The CDR3 has 16 residues. The germline V gene encodes CDR1 SGHAT and CDR2 FQNNGV. CDR3: CASSLVSGGVADTQYF. The CDR3 nucleotides are TGTGCCAGCAGCTTAGTCAGCGGGGGGGTTGCAGATACGCAGTATTTT.

The V and J genes are TRBV27 and TRBJ1-5; D gene unclear. CDR1 and CDR2 (germline): MNHEY, SMNVEV (reference sequence). Trimming took off 0 bases at V and 7 bases at J, with 16 bases between the two ends. The CDR3 sequence is 16 residues long. DNA of the CDR3: TGTGCCAGCAGTTTATCAACCCCCCGCGGTTTACAGCCCCAGCATTTT. Its translation is CASSLSTPRGLQPQHF.

The V gene is TRBV30, the J gene TRBJ1-1; 7 bases line up with TRBD1. This CDR3 contains 13 residues. V trimming: 8 bases; J trimming: 1 base; junction bases outside the gene matches: 7. Germline V CDR1 and CDR2: GTSNPN, SVGIG (reference sequence). CDR3 DNA sequence: TGTGCCGGCGCGGACAGGAGGAACACTGAAGCTTTCTTT. It specifies CAGADRRNTEAFF. Full variable domain (rest looked up from reference TRBV30 and TRBJ1-1): SQTIHQWPATLVQPVGSPLSLECTVEGTSNPNLYWYRQAAGRGLQLLFYSVGIGQISSEVPQNLSASRPQDRQFILSSKKLLLSDSGFYLCAGADRRNTEAFFGQGTRLTVV.

V usage is TRBV29-1 and J usage is TRBJ2-7, with TRBD1 matching over 9 bases. The CDR3 is made up of 16 amino acids. Trimming cost V 3 bases and J 4 bases; bases outside gene matches: 13. Germline assignment: CDR1 SQVTM and CDR2 ANQGSEA. The CDR3 region has the DNA TGCAGCGTTGATGGTACCCCAGGACAGGGGTATTACGAGCAGTACTTC. Protein product: CSVDGTPGQGYYEQYF.

This clone was counted a few times. The V gene is TRBV2, the J gene TRBJ2-3; D is perhaps TRBD1 (5 bases). This CDR3 has 16 amino acids. V was cut by 8 bases and J by 6 bases, with 24 bases left in between. Germline CDR1 reads SNHLY; CDR2 reads FYNNEI. CDR3 nucleotides: TGTGCCAGCTTGACGACCGGACGGACACCCGACGATACGCAGTATTTT. Its protein product is CASLTTGRTPDDTQYF.

V usage is TRBV4-2 and J usage is TRBJ2-3; TRBD2 aligns across 15 bases. Germline CDR1 reads LGHNA; CDR2 reads YNFKEQ. This CDR3 is built from 18 residues. The V and J ends lost 4 bases and 2 bases, in that order; junction bases with no gene match: 7. Here the CDR3 DNA reads TGTGCCAGCAGCCGGGGACTAGCGGGGGGTCCAAACACAGATACGCAGTATTTT. Translation gives CASSRGLAGGPNTDTQYF.

The chain joins TRBV6-5 to TRBJ1-2; 9 nucleotides agree with TRBD1. Per the germline V gene, CDR1 is MNHEY and CDR2 is SVGAGI. Losses at the gene ends were 2 bases for V and 2 bases for J; bases not matched to a gene: 0. The CDR3 has 14 residues. DNA for the CDR3: TGTGCCAGCAGTTACGGGACAGGGAACTATGGCTACACCTTC. Translated, it gives CASSYGTGNYGYTF.

The V call is TRBV13, the J call TRBJ1-6; TRBD1 is a possible D gene (6 bases). The CDR3 covers 16 residues. With 4 bases removed from V and 10 bases from J, the gap between germline ends came to 20 bases. CDR1 and CDR2 from the germline V gene are PRHDT and FYEKMQ (reference sequence). CDR3 DNA: TGTGCCAGCAGCTACCGACAGGTCTATCAGGGATCACCCCTCCACTTT. Amino acid sequence: CASSYRQVYQGSPLHF.

The genes are TRBV2 and TRBJ2-5; 10 bases agree with TRBD2. V lost 5 bases and J lost 1; bases outside the gene matches: 4. The germline CDR1 and CDR2 sequences are SNHLY and FYNNEI. This CDR3 has 15 residues. CDR3 protein: CASSSQRGGQETQYF. In DNA form, the CDR3 reads TGTGCCAGCAGTTCCCAGCGGGGGGGCCAAGAGACCCAGTACTTC.

The rearrangement joins TRBV20-1 to TRBJ1-1; no clear D gene. V shed 5 bases and J shed 4 bases, with 8 bases lying between them. This CDR3 contains 11 residues. CDR1 is DFQATT, CDR2 SNEGSKA, per germline (reference sequence). The CDR3 here is CSAGPITEAFF. The DNA for the CDR3 is TGCAGTGCTGGGCCCATCACTGAAGCTTTCTTT.

The J gene is TRBJ1-1, the V gene TRBV4-1; perhaps TRBD1 as D (6 bases). Germline CDR1 MGHRA, CDR2 YSYEKL. V was trimmed by 4 bases and J by 3 bases, leaving 18 bases between them. The CDR3 runs to 16 residues. The CDR3 is CASSRGGGWDDTEAFF. CDR3 DNA sequence: TGCGCCAGCAGCCGAGGTGGGGGCTGGGATGACACTGAAGCTTTCTTT.

V usage is TRBV7-9 and J usage is TRBJ2-5; TRBD2 might be the D (5 bases). The germline V gene has CDR1 SEHNR and CDR2 FQNEAQ (reference sequence). The CDR3 loop spans 13 amino acids. V lost 5 bases and J 1 base, leaving 8 bases between the germline ends. The DNA for the CDR3 is TGTGCCAGCAGCGCCGGGATCCAAGAGACCCAGTACTTC. Its protein product is CASSAGIQETQYF. Full variable domain (remainder filled in from reference TRBV7-9 and TRBJ2-5): DTGVSQNPRHKITKRGQNVTFRCDPISEHNRLYWYRQTLGQGPEFLTYFQNEAQLEKSRLLSDRFSAERPKGSFSTLEIQRTEQGDSAMYLCASSAGIQETQYFGPGTRLLVL.

This clone is labeled as medium-sized (0.01 to 0.1%). J is TRBJ2-1 and V is TRBV6-1; 9 bases align to TRBD1. CDR1 and CDR2 (germline): MNHNS, SASEGT. The V and J ends lost 1 base and 8 bases, in that order; junction bases with no gene match: 9. This CDR3 has 16 amino acids. The CDR3 region is CASSEVKGTGLDEQFF. For the CDR3, the DNA is TGTGCCAGCAGTGAAGTAAAGGGGACAGGGTTAGATGAGCAGTTCTTC.

The rearrangement uses TRBV25-1 and TRBJ2-1; D not resolved. The V gene lost 0 bases and the J gene lost 4 bases, with 10 bases spanning the gap. The CDR3 is 15 residues long. From germline, CDR1 is MGHDK and CDR2 SYGVNS. CDR3 coding DNA: TGTGCCAGCAGTGAATATGGCGGCAGTTACAATGAGCAGTTCTTC. This gives the protein CASSEYGGSYNEQFF.

This chain joins TRBV19 and TRBJ2-3; no firm D call. Germline CDR1 and CDR2: LNHDA and SQIVND (reference sequence). V was clipped by 3 bases and J by 0 bases, with 7 bases between them. CDR3 size: 14 residues. The CDR3 DNA is TGTGCCAGTAGTATCTTCCAGAGCACAGATACGCAGTATTTT. Translating gives CASSIFQSTDTQYF.

V gene TRBV18 combines with J gene TRBJ1-1; weak D call: TRBD1 (6 bases). The V end was cut by 5 bases, the J end by 6 bases, with 10 bases between. Germline lookup yields CDR1 KGHSH and CDR2 LQKENI. The CDR3 contains 12 residues. The CDR3 bases are TGTGCCAGCTCATCCGGGGGGCCTGAAGCTTTCTTT. The encoded protein is CASSSGGPEAFF.

CDR3: CASTPWGLAREQFF. In nucleotides, the CDR3 is TGTGCCAGCACCCCCTGGGGACTAGCCCGGGAGCAGTTCTTC. This chain links TRBV6-5 with TRBJ2-1; 9 positions agree with TRBD2. There are 14 residues in the CDR3. V dropped 7 bases and J dropped 10; count of bases not matched to a gene: 11. Germline CDR1 is MNHEY and CDR2 is SVGAGI.

The V and J genes are TRBV7-9 and TRBJ2-1; the D gene is possibly TRBD1 (6 bases). CDR1 SEHNR and CDR2 FQNEAQ come from the germline V gene (reference sequence). The V end was cut by 6 bases, the J end by 1 base, with 10 bases between. CDR3 length: 14 residues. The CDR3 spells CASRRDNSYNEQFF. DNA of the CDR3: TGTGCCAGCAGAAGGGACAATTCCTACAATGAGCAGTTCTTC.

This clone was picked up one time. The chain combines TRBV5-1 with TRBJ2-3; the match to TRBD2 covers 14 bases. With 4 bases clipped from V and 3 bases from J, the junction kept 4 bases outside the gene matches. The CDR3 spans 16 residues. CDR1 is SGHRS and CDR2 is YFSETQ in the germline V gene. The CDR3 sequence: CASSLGLAGGTDTQYF. CDR3 coding DNA: TGCGCCAGCAGCCTAGGACTAGCGGGGGGAACAGATACGCAGTATTTT.

The V and J genes are TRBV10-3 and TRBJ2-6; D gene unclear. This CDR3 contains 14 residues. Germline lookup yields CDR1 ENHRY and CDR2 SYGVKD. With 8 bases removed from V and 1 base from J, the gap between germline ends came to 9 bases. CDR3 region: CAISGRSGANVLTF. CDR3 coding DNA: TGTGCCATCTCAGGCCGGTCTGGGGCCAACGTCCTGACTTTC.

The rearrangement joins TRBV7-9 to TRBJ1-1, with TRBD1 matching over 7 bases. The ends lost 6 bases at V and 4 bases at J; junction bases unmatched: 11. The CDR3 is 15 amino acids. Germline CDR1 SEHNR, CDR2 FQNEAQ (reference sequence). DNA of the CDR3: TGTGCCAGCAGTCCAGGTACAGGGGCCTCCACTGAAGCTTTCTTT. Its protein product is CASSPGTGASTEAFF.

The J gene is TRBJ1-2, the V gene TRBV18; 8 bases are shared with TRBD1. The CDR3 runs to 15 residues. Germline CDR1 and CDR2: KGHSH and LQKENI. V gave up 4 bases and J gave up 5 bases; unmatched junction bases: 9. CDR3 residues: CASSQQGAMGYGYTF. DNA for the CDR3: TGTGCCAGCTCACAGCAGGGGGCGATGGGGTATGGCTACACCTTC. The full variable domain, with the rest looked up from reference TRBV18 and TRBJ1-2, is NAGVMQNPRHLVRRRGQEARLRCSPMKGHSHVYWYRQLPEEGLKFMVYLQKENIIDESGMPKERFSAEFPKEGPSILRIQQVVRGDSAAYFCASSQQGAMGYGYTFGSGTRLTVV.

This rearrangement joins TRBV10-2 to TRBJ1-2; D might be TRBD1 (5 bases). V was pared by 4 bases and J by 4 bases, with 19 bases between. Germline assignment: CDR1 WSHSY and CDR2 SAAADI. The length of the CDR3 is 16 residues. The CDR3 protein is CASSVLGRAAGYGYTF. The CDR3 DNA sequence: TGCGCCAGCAGTGTGCTGGGGCGAGCTGCTGGCTATGGCTACACCTTC.

The rearrangement uses TRBV10-3 and TRBJ1-4; TRBD1 agrees at 7 bases. The CDR3 totals 14 residues. Germline V gene data show CDR1 as ENHRY and CDR2 as SYGVKD. With 6 bases clipped from V and 0 bases from J, the junction kept 1 base outside the gene matches. CDR3 in amino acids: CAIRGGATNEKLFF. The CDR3 DNA reads TGTGCCATCAGAGGGGGCGCAACTAATGAAAAACTGTTTTTT.

The chain joins TRBV11-2 to TRBJ1-2; the D is unclear. This CDR3 has 14 amino acids. Trimming took 0 bases from V and 4 from J, leaving 9 bases between them. From germline, CDR1 is SGHAT and CDR2 FQNNGV. The chain's CDR3 is CASSLEVRSYGYTF. CDR3 DNA sequence: TGTGCCAGCAGCTTAGAGGTGCGGAGCTATGGCTACACCTTC.

The rearrangement links TRBV28 to TRBJ2-4; 9 bases agree with TRBD2. J was trimmed by 1 base and V by 1 base; bases with no gene match: 5. The CDR3 contains 17 residues. The germline V gene encodes CDR1 MDHEN and CDR2 SYDVKM. CDR3 amino acids: CASSLSASGVAKNIQYF. The CDR3 nucleotides are TGTGCCAGCAGTTTATCAGCTAGCGGGGTGGCCAAAAACATTCAGTACTTC.